Listed below are T cell receptor beta chains from one sample, sequenced in a study of PD-1 blockade in classical Hodgkin lymphoma. Libraries were prepared by immunoSEQ multiplex PCR; TCRdb keeps only in-frame clonotypes and omits some of them. The table includes 110,000 or so clones, roughly nine tenths detected once. Source: peripheral blood mononuclear cells (PBMCs), taken before the second cycle of nivolumab. These TCRs come from a human donor with classical Hodgkin lymphoma. Each CDR3 is given without its conserved first and last residue. Clone size appears in some rows only: once, few, many, or a class for an expanded clone.

>TRBV27|NA|TRBJ2-7
ASGGGGATGYEQY
>TRBV19|once|TRBJ2-5
ASSFGDLTAQY
>TRBV5-6|NA|TRBJ2-7
ASSIQGYEQY
>TRBV6-5|NA|TRBJ2-2
ASTTGEGDTGELF
>TRBV5-1|NA|TRBJ2-3
ASSLPGTATDTQY
>TRBV28|NA|TRBJ2-7
ASSLDRSRVYEQY
>TRBV25-1|once|TRBJ2-3
ASSQQGGTDTQY
>TRBV4-3|NA|TRBJ2-7
ASSQDPQGATYEQY
>TRBV5-1|NA|TRBJ2-2
ASSLFRGDTGELF
>TRBV11-2|NA|TRBJ2-7
ASRGGLAASYEQY
>TRBV10-1|once|TRBJ2-7
ASSAADRGEQY